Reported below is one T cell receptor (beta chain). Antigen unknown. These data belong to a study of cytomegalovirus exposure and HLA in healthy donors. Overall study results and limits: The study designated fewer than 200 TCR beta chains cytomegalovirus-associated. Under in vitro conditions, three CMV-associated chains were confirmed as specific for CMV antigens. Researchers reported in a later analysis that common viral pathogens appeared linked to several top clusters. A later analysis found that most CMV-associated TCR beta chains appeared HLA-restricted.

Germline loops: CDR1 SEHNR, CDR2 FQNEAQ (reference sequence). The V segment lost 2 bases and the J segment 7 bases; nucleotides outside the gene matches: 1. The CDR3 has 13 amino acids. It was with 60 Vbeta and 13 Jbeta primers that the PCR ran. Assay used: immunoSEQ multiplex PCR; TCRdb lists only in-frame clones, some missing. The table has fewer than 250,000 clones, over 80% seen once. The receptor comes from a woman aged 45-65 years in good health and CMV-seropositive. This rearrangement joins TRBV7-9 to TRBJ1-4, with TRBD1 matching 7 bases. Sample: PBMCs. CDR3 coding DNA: TGTGCCAGCAGCTTATACAGGGGTGAAAAACTGTTTTTT. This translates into CASSLYRGEKLFF.